This entry lists 11 T cell receptor beta chains sequenced from one sample in a study of CD8+CD57+ T cells in acquired aplastic anemia. Patients sequenced had flow cytometry evidence of CD8+CD57+ cell expansion. According to the study, genomic DNA was the template for TCR beta VDJ and CDR3 profiling. Each CDR3 protein gets one entry after TCRdb re-called the reads with MiXCR. Here the sample spans 120,000 or so distinct CDR3 sequences, 30% to 45% being singletons. The sequencing sample was made of sorted CD4+, CD8+, or CD8+CD57+ T cells (not recorded which) from PBMCs. The receptors derive from a human donor with aplastic anemia.

This clonotype was seen repeatedly, ten times or more. This chain links TRBV20-1 with TRBJ2-2; D remains ambiguous. CDR3 length: 12 residues. Germline V lookup: CDR1 DFQATT, CDR2 SNEGSKA (reference sequence). Trimming left V 6 bases short and J 3 bases short, with 8 bases between. The CDR3 protein is CSAAQDTGELFF. The CDR3 DNA reads as TGCAGTGCCGCCCAGGACACCGGGGAGCTGTTTTTT.

This clonotype came up many times. This chain connects TRBV7-9 to TRBJ1-5; D is unclear. This CDR3 comprises 13 residues. Between the trimmed V and J ends, which lost 1 base and 3 bases, there was a span of 4 bases. CDR1 and CDR2 from the germline V gene are SEHNR and FQNEAQ (reference sequence). Here the CDR3 reads CASSLDTNQPQHF. The CDR3 region has the DNA TGTGCCAGCAGCTTAGATACCAATCAGCCCCAGCATTTT. The variable domain in full, completed from reference TRBV7-9 and TRBJ1-5, reads DTGVSQNPRHKITKRGQNVTFRCDPISEHNRLYWYRQTLGQGPEFLTYFQNEAQLEKSRLLSDRFSAERPKGSFSTLEIQRTEQGDSAMYLCASSLDTNQPQHFGDGTRLSIL.

This clonotype was observed a few times. The chain uses TRBV29-1 and TRBJ2-3, with 11 bases aligning to TRBD2. Germline loops: CDR1 SQVTM, CDR2 ANQGSEA. This CDR3 is 14 amino acids long. Trimming cost V 5 bases and J 4 bases; bases outside gene matches: 5. CDR3 residues: CSVMTSGEPDTQYF. In nucleotides, the CDR3 is TGCAGCGTTATGACTAGCGGGGAGCCAGATACGCAGTATTTT.

The sample holds a few counts of this clonotype. The chain combines TRBV19 with TRBJ1-2; 9 nucleotides agree with TRBD1. Germline V CDR1 and CDR2: LNHDA, SQIVND (reference sequence). This CDR3 region has 12 residues. V gave up 8 bases and J gave up 7 bases; unmatched junction bases: 5. CDR3 in amino acids: CASDHRGLGYTF. The DNA of the CDR3 is TGTGCCAGTGACCACAGGGGGCTTGGCTACACCTTC. The variable domain in full, with the rest retrieved from reference TRBV19 and TRBJ1-2, is DGGITQSPKYLFRKEGQNVTLSCEQNLNHDAMYWYRQDPGQGLRLIYYSQIVNDFQKGDIAEGYSVSREKKESFPLTVTSAQKNPTAFYLCASDHRGLGYTFGSGTRLTVV.

The sample holds many counts of this clonotype. The rearrangement uses TRBV20-1 and TRBJ1-1, with D tentatively TRBD1 (5 bases). CDR3 length equals 15 residues. Germline lookup yields CDR1 DFQATT and CDR2 SNEGSKA (reference sequence). V shed 1 base and J shed 2 bases, with 14 bases lying between them. This chain's CDR3 is CSARGVPRGNTEAFF. In DNA, the CDR3 is TGCAGTGCTAGAGGGGTCCCTCGGGGCAACACTGAAGCTTTCTTT.

This clonotype has a count of ten or more. The chain employs TRBV24-1 and TRBJ2-5; maybe TRBD2 (5 bases). CDR1 is KGHDR, CDR2 SFDVKD, per germline. Trimming cost V 3 bases and J 5 bases, with 12 bases left between them. The CDR3 runs to 14 residues. The DNA of the CDR3 is TGTGCCACCAGTGATGGGTTGAGGGCTGAGACCCAGTACTTC. It yields the protein CATSDGLRAETQYF.

This chain uses TRBV10-3 with TRBJ2-3, with 12 bases that match TRBD1. V was clipped by 6 bases and J by 3 bases; unmatched bases: 7. This CDR3 comprises 16 residues. CDR1 and CDR2 (germline): ENHRY, SYGVKD. The CDR3 is CAIRTGTGGKTDTQYF. The CDR3 DNA reads as TGTGCCATCAGAACCGGGACAGGGGGCAAGACAGATACGCAGTATTTT.

The chain has TRBV12-3 or TRBV12-4 and TRBJ1-3, with 8 bases matching TRBD1. The CDR3 loop spans 15 amino acids. Trimming removed 6 bases from V and 4 bases from J; junction bases left unmatched: 8. The CDR3 region is CASRTGGVSGNTIYF. The CDR3 DNA follows: TGTGCCAGCAGAACAGGGGGAGTTTCCGGAAACACCATATATTTT.

The sample holds many counts of this clonotype. The gene calls are TRBV7-8 and TRBJ2-5, with D possibly called TRBD1 or TRBD2 (5 bases each). This CDR3 is built from 13 residues. The germline CDR1 and CDR2 sequences are SGHVS and FQNEAQ. Trimming left V 11 bases short and J 3 bases short, with 16 bases between. CDR3 sequence reads: CAGAGEGKETQYF. The CDR3, as DNA: TGTGCCGGAGCTGGAGAGGGGAAAGAGACCCAGTACTTC.

The chain couples TRBV15 to TRBJ1-2; maybe TRBD1 (6 bases). Germline values: CDR1 LNHNV, CDR2 YYDKDF (reference sequence). V was cut by 3 bases and J by 2 bases, with 10 bases left in between. The CDR3 sequence is 14 residues long. CDR3 DNA sequence: TGTGCCACCAGCAGCCCGGACAGAAACTATGGCTACACCTTC. It is translated as CATSSPDRNYGYTF.

The V and J genes are TRBV4-1 and TRBJ2-2; possible D gene TRBD1, 6 bases. The CDR3 is 16 amino acids. Germline values: CDR1 MGHRA, CDR2 YSYEKL. Trimming left V 0 bases short and J 5 bases short, with 13 bases between. The CDR3, as DNA: TGCGCCAGCAGCCAAGATGTGGCAGGGGTTACCGGGGAGCTGTTTTTT. As protein: CASSQDVAGVTGELFF.